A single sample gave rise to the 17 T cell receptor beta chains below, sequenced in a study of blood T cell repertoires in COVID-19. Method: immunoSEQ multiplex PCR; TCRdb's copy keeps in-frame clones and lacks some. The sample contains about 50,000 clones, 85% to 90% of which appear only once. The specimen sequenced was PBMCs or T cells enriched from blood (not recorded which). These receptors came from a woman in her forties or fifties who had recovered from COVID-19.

The CDR3 nucleotides are TGCAGCGCCCGGGACAGGGAGATTCAGTACTTC. Translating gives CSARDREIQYF. The V and J genes are TRBV29-1 and TRBJ2-4; TRBD1 agrees at 9 bases. Germline assignment: CDR1 SQVTM and CDR2 ANQGSEA. With V trimmed by 7 bases and J by 10 bases, 5 bases remained unmatched. This CDR3 contains 11 residues.

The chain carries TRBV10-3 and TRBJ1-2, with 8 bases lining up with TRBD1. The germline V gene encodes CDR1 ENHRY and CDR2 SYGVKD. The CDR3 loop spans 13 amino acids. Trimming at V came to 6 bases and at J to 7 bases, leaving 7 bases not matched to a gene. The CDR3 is CAISPGGVVGYTF. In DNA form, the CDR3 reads TGTGCCATCAGCCCAGGGGGCGTGGTTGGCTACACCTTC.

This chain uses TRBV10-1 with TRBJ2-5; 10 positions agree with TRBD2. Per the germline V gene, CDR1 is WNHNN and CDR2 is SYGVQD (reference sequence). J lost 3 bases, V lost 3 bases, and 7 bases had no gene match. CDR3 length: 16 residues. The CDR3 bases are TGCGCCAGCAGTGACGGGACTAGCGCAAGTGAAGAGACCCAGTACTTC. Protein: CASSDGTSASEETQYF.

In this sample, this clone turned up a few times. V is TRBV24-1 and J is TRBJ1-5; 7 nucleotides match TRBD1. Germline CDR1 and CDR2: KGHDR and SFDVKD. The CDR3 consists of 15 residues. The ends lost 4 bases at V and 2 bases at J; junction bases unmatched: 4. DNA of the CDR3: TGTGCCACCAGTGACCCAACAGGGGGCAATCAGCCCCAGCATTTT. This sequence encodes CATSDPTGGNQPQHF.

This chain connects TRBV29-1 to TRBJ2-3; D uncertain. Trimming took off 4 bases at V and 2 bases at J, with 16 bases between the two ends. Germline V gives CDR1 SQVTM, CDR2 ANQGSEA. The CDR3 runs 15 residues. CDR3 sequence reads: CSVVGPYDFTDTQYF. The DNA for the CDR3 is TGCAGCGTTGTAGGTCCATACGACTTCACAGATACGCAGTATTTT.

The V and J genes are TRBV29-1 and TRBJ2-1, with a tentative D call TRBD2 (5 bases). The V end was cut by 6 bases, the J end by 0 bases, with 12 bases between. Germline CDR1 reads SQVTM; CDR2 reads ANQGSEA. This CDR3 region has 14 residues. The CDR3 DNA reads TGCAGCGTGCCTAACAGCGGCTCCTACAATGAGCAGTTCTTC. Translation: CSVPNSGSYNEQFF.

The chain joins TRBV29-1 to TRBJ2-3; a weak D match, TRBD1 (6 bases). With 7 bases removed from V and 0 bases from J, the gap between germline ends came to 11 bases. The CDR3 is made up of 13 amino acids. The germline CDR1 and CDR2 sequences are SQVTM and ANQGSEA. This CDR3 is CSARRGSTDTQYF. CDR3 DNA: TGCAGCGCCCGCAGGGGAAGCACAGATACGCAGTATTTT.

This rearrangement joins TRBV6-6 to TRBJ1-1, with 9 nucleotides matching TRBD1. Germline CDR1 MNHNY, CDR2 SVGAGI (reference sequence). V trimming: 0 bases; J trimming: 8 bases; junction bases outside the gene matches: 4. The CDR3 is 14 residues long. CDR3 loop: CASSYSSGTGEAFF. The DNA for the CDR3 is TGTGCCAGCAGTTACTCGTCGGGGACAGGGGAAGCTTTCTTT.

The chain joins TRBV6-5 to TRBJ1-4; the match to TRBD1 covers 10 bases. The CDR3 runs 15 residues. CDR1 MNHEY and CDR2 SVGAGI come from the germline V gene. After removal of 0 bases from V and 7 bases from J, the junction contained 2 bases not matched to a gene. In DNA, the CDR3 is TGTGCCAGCAGTTACTCGACAGGGGGCGGTGAAAAACTGTTTTTT. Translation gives CASSYSTGGGEKLFF.

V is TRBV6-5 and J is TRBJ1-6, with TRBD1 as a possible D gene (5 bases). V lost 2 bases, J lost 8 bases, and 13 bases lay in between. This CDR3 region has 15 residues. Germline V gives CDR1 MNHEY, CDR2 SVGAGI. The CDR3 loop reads CASSYQGGDYSPLHF. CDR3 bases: TGTGCCAGCAGTTACCAGGGCGGGGATTATTCACCCCTCCACTTT.

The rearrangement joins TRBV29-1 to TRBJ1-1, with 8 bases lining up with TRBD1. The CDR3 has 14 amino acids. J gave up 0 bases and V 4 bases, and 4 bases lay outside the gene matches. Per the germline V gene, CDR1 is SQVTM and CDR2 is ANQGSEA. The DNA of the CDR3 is TGCAGCGTTGTTGGGACAGGAATGAACACTGAAGCTTTCTTT. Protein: CSVVGTGMNTEAFF.

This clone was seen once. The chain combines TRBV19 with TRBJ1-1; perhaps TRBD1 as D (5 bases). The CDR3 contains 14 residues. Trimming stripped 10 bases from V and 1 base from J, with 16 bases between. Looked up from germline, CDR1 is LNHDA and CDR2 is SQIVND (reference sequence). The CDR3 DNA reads TGTGCCACACAAAGTGGACATTCGAACACTGAAGCTTTCTTT. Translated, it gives CATQSGHSNTEAFF.

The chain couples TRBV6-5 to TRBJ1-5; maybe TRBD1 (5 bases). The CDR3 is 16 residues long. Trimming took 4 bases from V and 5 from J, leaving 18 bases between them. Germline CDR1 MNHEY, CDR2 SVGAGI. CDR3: CASSSYAGRLDQPQHF. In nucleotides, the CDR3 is TGTGCCAGCAGTTCCTACGCAGGGCGCCTCGATCAGCCCCAGCATTTT.

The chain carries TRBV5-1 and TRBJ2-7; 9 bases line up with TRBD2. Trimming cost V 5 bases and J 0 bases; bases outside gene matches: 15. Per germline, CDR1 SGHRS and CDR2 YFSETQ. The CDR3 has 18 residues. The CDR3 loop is CASRRKETTSGSSYEQYF. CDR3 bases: TGCGCCAGCAGACGAAAAGAGACGACTAGCGGTAGCTCCTACGAGCAGTACTTC.

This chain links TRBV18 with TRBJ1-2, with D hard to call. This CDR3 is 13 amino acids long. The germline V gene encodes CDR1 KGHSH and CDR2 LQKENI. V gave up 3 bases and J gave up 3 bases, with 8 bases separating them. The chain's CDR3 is CASSPEPDYGYTF. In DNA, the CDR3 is TGTGCCAGCTCACCCGAACCGGACTATGGCTACACCTTC.

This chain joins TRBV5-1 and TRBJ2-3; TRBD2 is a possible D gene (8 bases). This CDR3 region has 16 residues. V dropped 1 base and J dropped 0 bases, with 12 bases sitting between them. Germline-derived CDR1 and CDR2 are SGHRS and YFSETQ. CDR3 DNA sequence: TGCGCCAGCAGCTTGCGGGAGGGGGCTAGCACAGATACGCAGTATTTT. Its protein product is CASSLREGASTDTQYF.

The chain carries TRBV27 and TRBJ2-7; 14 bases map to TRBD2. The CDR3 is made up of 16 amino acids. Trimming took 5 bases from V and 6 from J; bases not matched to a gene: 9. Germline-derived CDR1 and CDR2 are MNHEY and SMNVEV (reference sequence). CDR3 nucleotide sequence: TGTGCCAGCAGTCTTGGACTAGCGGGAGGATCGGTCGAGCAGTACTTC. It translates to CASSLGLAGGSVEQYF.